The TCR beta chain described here comes from a study of blood T cell repertoires in COVID-19. About the study: Samples taken during acute and convalescent COVID-19 were collected in the United States, Italy and Spain. Sample material is recorded as cDNA or gDNA derived from T cells, B-cell-depleted T cells, or PBMCs.

With V trimmed by 4 bases and J by 3 bases, 5 bases remained unmatched. The length of the CDR3 is 15 residues. CDR1 is SGHRS, CDR2 YFSETQ, per germline. Authors' methods: Estimation of nucleated cell counts was performed using reference gene primer amplification. Sequenced by immunoSEQ multiplex PCR; TCRdb stores in-frame clones only, minus some. V and J calls and clone size are copied from that table; D and trimming were computed from the DNA. This table has 250,000 to 300,000 clones, 65% to 90% appearing once. This clonotype was sampled from a man younger than 40 with active or convalescent COVID-19. This chain uses TRBV5-1 with TRBJ2-3; TRBD1 agrees at 10 bases. Material: peripheral blood. The CDR3, as DNA: TGCGCCAGCAGCCCGGGACAGGGGTTAACAGATACGCAGTATTTT. Amino acids: CASSPGQGLTDTQYF.